This T cell receptor beta chain was recorded in a study of blood T cell repertoires in COVID-19. Study in general: PBMCs, B-cell-depleted T cells, or T cells were the source of the cDNA or gDNA that made up the material.

In the authors' methods: Scientists estimated how many nucleated cells there were by amplifying reference gene primers. The data were produced by immunoSEQ multiplex PCR, yet TCRdb's version contains in-frame clones alone and is incomplete. That table supplies the V and J calls and clone size; D and trimming were determined from the DNA. The sample carries approximately 150,000 clones, roughly 87% recorded once. The CDR3 contains 15 residues. The ends were cut back, 5 bases at V and 5 bases at J, with 16 bases in the middle. Per the germline V gene, CDR1 is MNHEY and CDR2 is SMNVEV (reference sequence).

Sequenced sample: peripheral blood. The TCR sequence derives from a woman aged 50 to 60 with acute or convalescent COVID-19. The chain joins TRBV27 to TRBJ2-1; D is undetermined. As DNA, the CDR3 is TGTGCCAGCAGTGAGACATGGGTGGCGAACAATGAGCAGTTCTTC. Protein sequence: CASSETWVANNEQFF.